The rows below give T cell receptor beta chains drawn from one sample of a study of T cell changes during pregnancy in multiple sclerosis. The data were produced by immunoSEQ multiplex PCR, yet TCRdb's version contains in-frame clones alone and is incomplete. This sample yields fewer than 95,000 clones, of which approximately 92% are seen a single time; around 4.1% belongs to the top ten. Sequenced here: peripheral blood, sampled in the first trimester of pregnancy. The receptors stem from a female donor with multiple sclerosis, enrolled in a pregnancy study. CDR3s include the opening cysteine and the closing phenylalanine or tryptophan. D genes are given only for firm matches. Rows give clone size only sometimes, using once, few, many, or a class for an expanded clone.

abundance	j_gene	d_gene	len	v_gene	CDR3nt	CDR3aa
once	TRBJ1-4	TRBD1	15	TRBV7-6	TGTGCCAGCAGCGATAGGACAGGTCAAGGAGAAAAACTGTTTTTT	CASSDRTGQGEKLFF
.	TRBJ1-2	.	16	TRBV7-3	TGTGCCAGCAGCTTCAATTCGGTGGCAGCGGTCGATGGCTACACCTTC	CASSFNSVAAVDGYTF
.	TRBJ2-1	.	13	TRBV11-3	TGTGCCAGCAGCTTAAATCAGGGGCGAGAGCAGTTCTTC	CASSLNQGREQFF
.	TRBJ2-7	TRBD2	16	TRBV11-2	TGTGCCAGCAGCTTTCTAGCGGGGGGCAGCTCCTACGAGCAGTACTTC	CASSFLAGGSSYEQYF
.	TRBJ2-3	.	13	TRBV27	TGTGCCAGCTCTCCCCCCCTTCCAGATACGCAGTATTTT	CASSPPLPDTQYF
once	TRBJ1-3	.	14	TRBV11-2	TGTGCCAGCAGCCGAGGGTTTAAGGGAAACACCATATATTTT	CASSRGFKGNTIYF
.	TRBJ2-1	.	15	TRBV9	TGTGCCAGCAGCCAGCTACACAGGGCGGTCAATGAGCAGTTCTTC	CASSQLHRAVNEQFF
.	TRBJ2-7	TRBD2	13	TRBV28	TGTGCCAGCATGGGGGGAGGGTGGGACGAGCAGTACTTC	CASMGGGWDEQYF
.	TRBJ1-2	TRBD1	11	TRBV25-1	TGTGCCAGCGCGACAGGGTTGAGCTACACCTTC	CASATGLSYTF
.	TRBJ2-7	.	14	TRBV5-6	TGTGCCAGCAGCTTGTCAACAGTGCACTACGAGCAGTACTTC	CASSLSTVHYEQYF